Listed below are T cell receptor beta chains from one sample, sequenced in a study of cytomegalovirus exposure and HLA in healthy donors. Assay used: immunoSEQ multiplex PCR; TCRdb lists only in-frame clones, some missing. The sample lists more than 80,000 clones, approximately 85% occurring once. The sample comprised PBMCs. The source of these receptors is a man over 45 in good health and CMV-seronegative. CDR3s include the opening cysteine and the closing phenylalanine or tryptophan. A D gene is named only where the DNA matches it firmly. A row's size may be missing; if present it is once, few, many or a size class.

TRBV6-1	-	-	TRBJ1-5	CASSEDSPSPQHF	TGTGCCAGCAGTGAAGACAGTCCAAGTCCCCAGCATTTT
TRBV11-1	-	-	TRBJ1-2	CASSPQVGGFGYTF	TGTGCCAGCAGCCCCCAAGTAGGGGGATTTGGCTACACCTTC
TRBV4-1	-	TRBD1	TRBJ1-6	CASSQEGGRVENSPLHF	TGCGCCAGCAGCCAGGAAGGGGGCAGGGTGGAAAATTCACCCCTCCACTTT
TRBV9	-	TRBD2	TRBJ2-1	CASSAPSGGVNEQFF	TGTGCCAGCAGCGCCCCTAGCGGGGGGGTCAATGAGCAGTTCTTC
TRBV10-2	-	-	TRBJ1-1	CASSESGVYTEAFF	TGCGCCAGCAGTGAGTCCGGAGTCTACACTGAAGCTTTCTTT
TRBV28	-	TRBD2	TRBJ2-2	CASISPGLTNTGELFF	TGTGCCAGCATCAGCCCGGGACTAACTAACACCGGGGAGCTGTTTTTT
TRBV6-5	-	-	TRBJ1-5	CASSIDRLSNQPQHF	TGTGCCAGCAGTATCGACAGACTTAGCAATCAGCCCCAGCATTTT
TRBV6-5	-	-	TRBJ2-2	CASYQGGGELFF	TGTGCCAGCTATCAAGGGGGCGGGGAGCTGTTTTTT
TRBV28	-	TRBD2	TRBJ2-2	CASSSMGGGVRELFF	TGTGCCAGCAGCTCCATGGGGGGGGGTGTCCGAGAGCTGTTTTTT
TRBV7-2	-	-	TRBJ2-3	CASSLRRGRGDTQYF	TGTGCCAGCAGCTTAAGACGCGGGCGAGGAGATACGCAGTATTTT
TRBV5-1	-	-	TRBJ2-3	CASTTAGALTDTQYF	TGCGCCAGCACAACCGCGGGGGCCCTAACAGATACGCAGTATTTT
TRBV6-5	few	TRBD1	TRBJ2-2	CASTKQGSIAGELFF	TGTGCCAGCACGAAACAGGGGTCGATCGCCGGGGAGCTGTTTTTT
TRBV19	-	TRBD1	TRBJ2-1	CASTDRARSNEQFF	TGTGCCAGTACGGACAGGGCTCGTTCCAATGAGCAGTTCTTC
TRBV5-1	few	-	TRBJ2-7	CASSLRFGGYEQYF	TGCGCCAGCAGCCTGCGCTTCGGGGGATACGAGCAGTACTTC
TRBV19	-	-	TRBJ2-4	CASYREGTKNIQYF	TGTGCCAGTTACAGGGAGGGTACCAAAAACATTCAGTACTTC
TRBV18	few	-	TRBJ1-1	CASSPRQENEAFF	TGTGCCAGCTCACCCCGACAGGAGAATGAAGCTTTCTTT
TRBV6-1	-	TRBD2	TRBJ2-1	CASTWSGGANEQFF	TGTGCCAGCACGTGGAGCGGGGGGGCCAATGAGCAGTTCTTC
TRBV15	-	-	TRBJ1-2	CATSRDRRGAMDGYTF	TGTGCCACCAGCAGAGATAGACGGGGGGCAATGGATGGCTACACCTTC
TRBV7-9	-	-	TRBJ1-4	CASSPIVKLNEKLFF	TGTGCCAGCAGCCCTATAGTTAAACTTAATGAAAAACTGTTTTTT
TRBV9	-	-	TRBJ2-1	CASSQYLKSYNEQFF	TGTGCCAGCAGCCAGTATCTCAAGTCCTACAATGAGCAGTTCTTC
TRBV6-6	-	-	TRBJ2-3	CASSFSTDTQYF	TGTGCCAGCAGCTTTAGCACAGATACGCAGTATTTT
TRBV20-1	-	-	TRBJ1-1	CSAPKAAAFF	TGCAGTGCGCCCAAGGCGGCAGCTTTCTTT
TRBV7-2	-	-	TRBJ1-2	CASSLARAGQGYTF	TGTGCCAGCAGCTTAGCGCGAGCAGGCCAGGGCTACACCTTC
TRBV30	-	-	TRBJ1-1	CAWSLAEDTEAFF	TGTGCCTGGAGTCTCGCTGAGGACACTGAAGCTTTCTTT
TRBV5-1	-	-	TRBJ2-7	CASSFDRTYEQHF	TGCGCCAGCAGCTTCGACAGGACCTACGAGCAGCACTTC
TRBV25-1	-	-	TRBJ1-3	CASPTGSSGNTIYF	TGTGCCAGTCCTACAGGCAGCTCTGGAAACACCATATATTTT
TRBV19	-	-	TRBJ2-3	CASRSGILDTQYF	TGTGCCAGTAGGAGCGGAATTTTAGATACGCAGTATTTT